This is a list of T cell receptor beta chains from one sample in a study of blood T cell repertoires in COVID-19. TCRdb's copy holds only in-frame clones and misses some; the assay was immunoSEQ multiplex PCR. The data contain about 180,000 clones, over 75% of them singletons. The sequenced sample consisted of PBMCs or T cells enriched from blood (not recorded which). These receptors were obtained from a woman under 30 who had recovered from COVID-19. The CDR3 runs from the conserved cysteine through the conserved F or W. The D gene is left open where the match is weak. The size entry is marked missing in some rows and otherwise reads once, few, many or a size class.

j_call: TRBJ2-5; clone_size: -; v_call: TRBV6-5; d_call: -; cdr3_nt: TGTGCCAGCAGGCGGACAGATGAGACCCAGTACTTC; cdr3_aa: CASRRTDETQYF
j_call: TRBJ1-2; clone_size: -; v_call: TRBV19; d_call: -; cdr3_nt: TGTGCCAGTAGCCGACAGTTCAACTATGGCTACACCTTC; cdr3_aa: CASSRQFNYGYTF
j_call: TRBJ1-6; clone_size: -; v_call: TRBV15; d_call: -; cdr3_nt: TGTGCCACCAGCGAGATCGGGGGATTCGGGGCATCCTATAATTCACCCCTCCACTTT; cdr3_aa: CATSEIGGFGASYNSPLHF
j_call: TRBJ1-5; clone_size: -; v_call: TRBV9; d_call: -; cdr3_nt: TGTGCCAGCAGCCTTTATAGCAATCAGCCCCAGCATTTT; cdr3_aa: CASSLYSNQPQHF
j_call: TRBJ2-1; clone_size: -; v_call: TRBV14; d_call: -; cdr3_nt: TGTGCCAGCAGCCAACAGACTCCCTACAATGAGCAGTTCTTC; cdr3_aa: CASSQQTPYNEQFF
j_call: TRBJ2-3; clone_size: few; v_call: TRBV27; d_call: -; cdr3_nt: TGTGCCAGCAGTAGACTGGCTAGCACAGATACGCAGTATTTT; cdr3_aa: CASSRLASTDTQYF
j_call: TRBJ1-6; clone_size: -; v_call: TRBV19; d_call: -; cdr3_nt: TGTGCCAGTAGTACAGACACCGATAGTGTCGTGAGCTCCTATAATTCACCCCTCCACTTT; cdr3_aa: CASSTDTDSVVSSYNSPLHF
j_call: TRBJ2-1; clone_size: -; v_call: TRBV5-1; d_call: TRBD2; cdr3_nt: TGCGCCAGCAGCCCCCAGACCAAACTAGCGGGAGCCTACAATGAGCAGTTCTTC; cdr3_aa: CASSPQTKLAGAYNEQFF
j_call: TRBJ1-2; clone_size: -; v_call: TRBV5-1; d_call: TRBD1; cdr3_nt: TGCGCCAGCAGCTCGACAGGGGGCGAGAACTATGGCTACACCTTC; cdr3_aa: CASSSTGGENYGYTF
j_call: TRBJ2-3; clone_size: -; v_call: TRBV7-8; d_call: -; cdr3_nt: TGTGCCAGCGGTGGGAGGCCGAGACTGGATACGCAGTATTTT; cdr3_aa: CASGGRPRLDTQYF
j_call: TRBJ2-5; clone_size: -; v_call: TRBV3-1/TRBV3-2; d_call: -; cdr3_nt: TGTGCCAGCAGCCTAAACAGACAACAAGAGACCCAGTACTTC; cdr3_aa: CASSLNRQQETQYF
j_call: TRBJ1-1; clone_size: -; v_call: TRBV3-1/TRBV3-2; d_call: -; cdr3_nt: TGTGCCAGCAGCCTTACTCCGGACACTGAAGCTTTCTTT; cdr3_aa: CASSLTPDTEAFF
j_call: TRBJ2-7; clone_size: once; v_call: TRBV2; d_call: TRBD2; cdr3_nt: TGTGCCAGCAAAGAAACTAGCGGGGGTTCCCTCTACTTC; cdr3_aa: CASKETSGGSLYF
j_call: TRBJ2-3; clone_size: -; v_call: TRBV28; d_call: -; cdr3_nt: TGTGCCAGCAGTTTAATCGGCAGGGCCCACACAGATACGCAGTATTTT; cdr3_aa: CASSLIGRAHTDTQYF
j_call: TRBJ1-5; clone_size: -; v_call: TRBV28; d_call: -; cdr3_nt: TGTGCCAGCAGTAGGATACAGGCAAATCAGCCCCAGCATTTT; cdr3_aa: CASSRIQANQPQHF
j_call: TRBJ2-5; clone_size: -; v_call: TRBV10-3; d_call: -; cdr3_nt: TGTGCCATCAGTGAGTCGACGGGTAATTACCAAGAGACCCAGTACTTC; cdr3_aa: CAISESTGNYQETQYF
j_call: TRBJ2-7; clone_size: -; v_call: TRBV11-3; d_call: TRBD2; cdr3_nt: TGTGCCAGCAGCTACTCTGGTAGCGGGGGGTACGAGCAGTACTTC; cdr3_aa: CASSYSGSGGYEQYF
j_call: TRBJ2-7; clone_size: -; v_call: TRBV19; d_call: TRBD1; cdr3_nt: TGTGCCAGTAGGGGGGACAGGGAAAGCTACGAGCAGTACTTC; cdr3_aa: CASRGDRESYEQYF
j_call: TRBJ1-2; clone_size: -; v_call: TRBV5-1; d_call: -; cdr3_nt: TGCGCCAGCAGATTGCAGGGTGCCACAAGCTATGGCTACACCTTC; cdr3_aa: CASRLQGATSYGYTF
j_call: TRBJ2-7; clone_size: -; v_call: TRBV7-9; d_call: -; cdr3_nt: TGTGCCAGCAGCTCGAACAAACTAGCTATTCCTTCCTACGAGCAGTACTTC; cdr3_aa: CASSSNKLAIPSYEQYF
j_call: TRBJ2-5; clone_size: -; v_call: TRBV7-2; d_call: TRBD2; cdr3_nt: TGTGCCAGCAGCTTAGTTCTAGCGGGGTTTCAAGAGACCCAGTACTTC; cdr3_aa: CASSLVLAGFQETQYF
j_call: TRBJ2-3; clone_size: -; v_call: TRBV19; d_call: -; cdr3_nt: TGTGCCAGTAGTGTTCAGGGGGATACGCAGTATTTT; cdr3_aa: CASSVQGDTQYF
j_call: TRBJ2-3; clone_size: -; v_call: TRBV7-2; d_call: TRBD1; cdr3_nt: TGTGCCAGCAGCTTACAGGGGGCGCGCACAGATACGCAGTATTTT; cdr3_aa: CASSLQGARTDTQYF
j_call: TRBJ1-1; clone_size: -; v_call: TRBV7-9; d_call: -; cdr3_nt: TGTGCCAGCAGCGCGGGACTCGAAGCTTTCTTT; cdr3_aa: CASSAGLEAFF
j_call: TRBJ2-1; clone_size: -; v_call: TRBV5-1; d_call: TRBD2; cdr3_nt: TGCGCCAGCAGCTTGGATCCGGGCGGGAGGGCCACCAATGAGCAGTTCTTC; cdr3_aa: CASSLDPGGRATNEQFF
j_call: TRBJ1-5; clone_size: -; v_call: TRBV7-9; d_call: -; cdr3_nt: TGTGCCAGCAGCGGTTCCCGGGGGACGCCTCCGGGCAATCAGCCCCAGCATTTT; cdr3_aa: CASSGSRGTPPGNQPQHF
j_call: TRBJ1-6; clone_size: once; v_call: TRBV14; d_call: -; cdr3_nt: TGTGCCAGCAGCCAACATACGGGTTACGGTAATTCACCCCTCCACTTT; cdr3_aa: CASSQHTGYGNSPLHF
j_call: TRBJ2-1; clone_size: -; v_call: TRBV5-4; d_call: -; cdr3_nt: TGTGCCAGCAGCTTGGGCCGGGTCGGTAGGTCCGATGAGCAGTTCTTC; cdr3_aa: CASSLGRVGRSDEQFF
j_call: TRBJ1-5; clone_size: -; v_call: TRBV5-5; d_call: TRBD1; cdr3_nt: TGTGCCAGCAGCCCGGACAGGGTCCAGCCCCAGCATTTT; cdr3_aa: CASSPDRVQPQHF
j_call: TRBJ2-3; clone_size: -; v_call: TRBV13; d_call: TRBD2; cdr3_nt: TGTGCCAGCAGCCGGACTAGCGGTTTTCTCACAGATACGCAGTATTTT; cdr3_aa: CASSRTSGFLTDTQYF
j_call: TRBJ1-4; clone_size: -; v_call: TRBV27; d_call: -; cdr3_nt: TGTGCCAGCAGTTTATATCAGGGGAATGAAAAACTGTTTTTT; cdr3_aa: CASSLYQGNEKLFF
j_call: TRBJ2-1; clone_size: -; v_call: TRBV6-5; d_call: -; cdr3_nt: TGTGCCAGCAGTCTTGGGAGGGGGGCGCAGTTCTTC; cdr3_aa: CASSLGRGAQFF
j_call: TRBJ1-1; clone_size: -; v_call: TRBV6-5; d_call: -; cdr3_nt: TGTGCCAGCAGCTACTTAGACAGGATCCCTGAAGCTTTCTTT; cdr3_aa: CASSYLDRIPEAFF
j_call: TRBJ1-1; clone_size: -; v_call: TRBV10-3; d_call: -; cdr3_nt: TGTGCCATCAGTGAGTCGTACGGGGTGCGGTGGGAAGCTTTCTTT; cdr3_aa: CAISESYGVRWEAFF
j_call: TRBJ2-7; clone_size: once; v_call: TRBV19; d_call: TRBD1; cdr3_nt: TGTGCCAGTAGTATCCCCGGACAGGGGGCCTACGAGCAGTACTTC; cdr3_aa: CASSIPGQGAYEQYF
j_call: TRBJ1-2; clone_size: few; v_call: TRBV28; d_call: TRBD1; cdr3_nt: TGTGCCAGCAGCCCCAGGACAGGGGAGGGCTACACCTTC; cdr3_aa: CASSPRTGEGYTF
j_call: TRBJ1-5; clone_size: once; v_call: TRBV18; d_call: -; cdr3_nt: TGTGCCAGCCAATCGAGCGGTCAGCCCCAGCATTTT; cdr3_aa: CASQSSGQPQHF
j_call: TRBJ1-6; clone_size: -; v_call: TRBV4-3; d_call: -; cdr3_nt: TGCGCCAGCAGCCCCCGAGCGCCGGCGATCTCACCCCTCCACTTT; cdr3_aa: CASSPRAPAISPLHF
j_call: TRBJ1-5; clone_size: -; v_call: TRBV6-2/TRBV6-3; d_call: -; cdr3_nt: TGTGCCAGCAGTTACTCGACGACTCCCCAGCCCCAGCATTTT; cdr3_aa: CASSYSTTPQPQHF
j_call: TRBJ1-5; clone_size: -; v_call: TRBV18; d_call: -; cdr3_nt: TGTGCCAGCTCACCACCGGCGGGGGCTGGGCAGCCCCAGCATTTT; cdr3_aa: CASSPPAGAGQPQHF
j_call: TRBJ2-1; clone_size: once; v_call: TRBV10-2; d_call: TRBD2; cdr3_nt: TGCGCCAGCAGTGGGACTAGCGGGGGGGCCAATGAGCAGTTCTTC; cdr3_aa: CASSGTSGGANEQFF
j_call: TRBJ1-3; clone_size: -; v_call: TRBV28; d_call: TRBD1; cdr3_nt: TGTGCCAGCAGTCCTAGCCAGGGGGCTGGAAACACCATATATTTT; cdr3_aa: CASSPSQGAGNTIYF
j_call: TRBJ2-7; clone_size: -; v_call: TRBV13; d_call: TRBD1; cdr3_nt: TGTGCCAGCAGCTTTAGTGACAGGGGGCAAGAGCAGTACTTC; cdr3_aa: CASSFSDRGQEQYF
j_call: TRBJ2-3; clone_size: -; v_call: TRBV4-1; d_call: TRBD1; cdr3_nt: TGCGCCAGCAGCTCCTCGACAGGGGGCTGGGATACGCAGTATTTT; cdr3_aa: CASSSSTGGWDTQYF
j_call: TRBJ2-1; clone_size: -; v_call: TRBV12-3/TRBV12-4; d_call: -; cdr3_nt: TGTGCCAGCAGTCTTCGCGGTAATGAGCAGTTCTTC; cdr3_aa: CASSLRGNEQFF
j_call: TRBJ1-5; clone_size: -; v_call: TRBV2; d_call: TRBD1; cdr3_nt: TGTGCCAGCAGTGAAGGGCAGGGGGCCGGTTCGGGGCCCCAGCATTTT; cdr3_aa: CASSEGQGAGSGPQHF
j_call: TRBJ2-5; clone_size: -; v_call: TRBV5-1; d_call: -; cdr3_nt: TGCGCCAGCAGCTTAGATGCGACAGGCAATGGGGAGACCCAGTACTTC; cdr3_aa: CASSLDATGNGETQYF